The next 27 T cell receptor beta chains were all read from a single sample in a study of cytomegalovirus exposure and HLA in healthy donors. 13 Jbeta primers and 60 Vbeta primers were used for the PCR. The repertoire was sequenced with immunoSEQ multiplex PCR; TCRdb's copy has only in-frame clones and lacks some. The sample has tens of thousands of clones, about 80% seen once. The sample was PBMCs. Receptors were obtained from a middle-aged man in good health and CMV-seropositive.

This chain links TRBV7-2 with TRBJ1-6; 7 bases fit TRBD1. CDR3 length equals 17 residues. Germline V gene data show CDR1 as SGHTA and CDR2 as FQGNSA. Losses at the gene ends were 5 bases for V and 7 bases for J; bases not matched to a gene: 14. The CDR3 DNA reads TGTGCCAGCAGCCATACCGCCCCGACAGGGCTGAATTCACCCCTCCACTTT. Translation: CASSHTAPTGLNSPLHF.

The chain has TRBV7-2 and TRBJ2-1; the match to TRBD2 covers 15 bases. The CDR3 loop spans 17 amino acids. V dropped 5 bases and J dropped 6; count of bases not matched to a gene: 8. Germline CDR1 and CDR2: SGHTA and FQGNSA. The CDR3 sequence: CASSLGTSGRRLNEQFF. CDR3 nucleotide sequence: TGTGCCAGCAGCCTCGGGACTAGCGGGAGGAGGCTCAATGAGCAGTTCTTC. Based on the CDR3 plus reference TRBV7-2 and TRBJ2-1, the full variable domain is GAGVSQSPSNKVTEKGKDVELRCDPISGHTALYWYRQSLGQGLEFLIYFQGNSAPDKSGLPSDRFSAERTGGSVSTLTIQRTQQEDSAVYLCASSLGTSGRRLNEQFFGPGTRLTVL.

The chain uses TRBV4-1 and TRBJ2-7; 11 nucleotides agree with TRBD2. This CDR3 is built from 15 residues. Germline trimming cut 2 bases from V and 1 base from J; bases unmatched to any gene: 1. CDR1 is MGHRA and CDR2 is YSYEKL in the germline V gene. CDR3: CASSQLAGGSYEQYF. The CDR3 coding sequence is TGCGCCAGCAGCCAACTAGCGGGGGGATCCTACGAGCAGTACTTC.

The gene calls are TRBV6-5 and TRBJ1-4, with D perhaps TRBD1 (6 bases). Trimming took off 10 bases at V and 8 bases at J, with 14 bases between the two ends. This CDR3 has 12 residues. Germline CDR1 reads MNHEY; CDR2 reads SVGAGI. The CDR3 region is CATRDIGEKLFF. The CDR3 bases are TGTGCCACCCGGGACATCGGGGAAAAACTGTTTTTT.

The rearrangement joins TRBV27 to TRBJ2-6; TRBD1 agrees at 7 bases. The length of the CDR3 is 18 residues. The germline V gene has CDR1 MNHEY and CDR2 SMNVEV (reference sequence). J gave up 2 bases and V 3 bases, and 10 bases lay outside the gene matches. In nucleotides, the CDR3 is TGTGCCAGCAGTTTGTACAGGGGATCAAGTCCTGGGGCCAACGTCCTGACTTTC. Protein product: CASSLYRGSSPGANVLTF.

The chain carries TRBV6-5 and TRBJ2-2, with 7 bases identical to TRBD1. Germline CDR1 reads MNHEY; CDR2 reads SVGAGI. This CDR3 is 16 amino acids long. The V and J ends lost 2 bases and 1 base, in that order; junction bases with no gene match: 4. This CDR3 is CASSYADRLNTGELFF. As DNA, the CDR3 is TGTGCCAGCAGTTACGCGGACAGGCTGAACACCGGGGAGCTGTTTTTT.

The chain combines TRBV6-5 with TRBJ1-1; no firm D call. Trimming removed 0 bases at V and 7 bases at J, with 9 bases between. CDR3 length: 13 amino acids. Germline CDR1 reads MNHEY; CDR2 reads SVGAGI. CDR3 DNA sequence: TGTGCCAGCAGTTACTCGAGCGGGGTTGAAGCTTTCTTT. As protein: CASSYSSGVEAFF.

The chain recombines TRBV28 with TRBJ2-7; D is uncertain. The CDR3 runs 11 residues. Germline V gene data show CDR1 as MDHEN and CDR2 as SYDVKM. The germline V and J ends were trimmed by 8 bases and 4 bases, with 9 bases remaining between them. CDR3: CASRGEYEQYF. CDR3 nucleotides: TGTGCCAGCCGCGGCGAGTACGAGCAGTACTTC.

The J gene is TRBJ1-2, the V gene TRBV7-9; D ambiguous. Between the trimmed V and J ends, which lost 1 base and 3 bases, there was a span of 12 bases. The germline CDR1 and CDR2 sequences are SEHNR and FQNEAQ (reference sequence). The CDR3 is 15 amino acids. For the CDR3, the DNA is TGTGCCAGCAGCTTAGGAGAGGGCGCGTACTATGGCTACACCTTC. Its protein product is CASSLGEGAYYGYTF.

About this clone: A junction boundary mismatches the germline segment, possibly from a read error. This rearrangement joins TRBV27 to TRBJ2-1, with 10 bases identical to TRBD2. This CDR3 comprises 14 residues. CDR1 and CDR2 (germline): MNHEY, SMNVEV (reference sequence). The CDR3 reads CASYLAGATHEKFF. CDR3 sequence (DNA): TGTGCCAGCTATCTAGCGGGAGCGACTCATGAGAAGTTCTTC.

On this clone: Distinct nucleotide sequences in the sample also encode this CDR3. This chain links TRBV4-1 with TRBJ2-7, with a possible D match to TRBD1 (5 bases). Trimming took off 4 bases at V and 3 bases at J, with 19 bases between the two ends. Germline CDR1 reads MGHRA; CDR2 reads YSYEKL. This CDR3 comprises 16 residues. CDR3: CASSPDAGQGYYEQYF. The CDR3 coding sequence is TGCGCCAGCAGCCCAGACGCCGGACAAGGCTACTACGAGCAGTACTTC.

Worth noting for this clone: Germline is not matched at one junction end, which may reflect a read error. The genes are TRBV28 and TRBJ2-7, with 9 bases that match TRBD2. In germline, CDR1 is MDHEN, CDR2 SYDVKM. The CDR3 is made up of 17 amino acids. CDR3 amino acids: CVSSLALRLAAAYEQYF. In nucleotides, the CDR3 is TGTGTCAGCAGTTTGGCCCTGCGACTAGCGGCTGCCTACGAGCAGTACTTC.

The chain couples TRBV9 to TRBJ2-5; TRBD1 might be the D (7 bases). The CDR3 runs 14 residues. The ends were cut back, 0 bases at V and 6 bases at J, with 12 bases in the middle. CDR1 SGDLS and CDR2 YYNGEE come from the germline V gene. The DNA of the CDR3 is TGTGCCAGCAGCGTAGAACAGGGGAGGAAGACCCAGTACTTC. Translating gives CASSVEQGRKTQYF.

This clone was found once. CDR3 amino acids: CASSLAATSGGTDTQYF. Written as DNA, the CDR3 is TGTGCCAGCAGCTTAGCGGCGACGAGCGGGGGCACAGATACGCAGTATTTT. This chain joins TRBV7-9 and TRBJ2-3; 7 bases map to TRBD2. J lost 1 base, V lost 0 bases, and 7 bases had no gene match. Germline lookup yields CDR1 SEHNR and CDR2 FQNEAQ (reference sequence). The CDR3 spans 17 residues.

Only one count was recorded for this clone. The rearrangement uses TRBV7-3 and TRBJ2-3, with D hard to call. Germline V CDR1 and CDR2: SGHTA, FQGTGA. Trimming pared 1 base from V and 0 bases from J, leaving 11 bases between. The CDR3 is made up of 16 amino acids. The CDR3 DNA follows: TGTGCCAGCAGCTTAATGAGTGTTCTCAGCACAGATACGCAGTATTTT. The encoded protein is CASSLMSVLSTDTQYF.

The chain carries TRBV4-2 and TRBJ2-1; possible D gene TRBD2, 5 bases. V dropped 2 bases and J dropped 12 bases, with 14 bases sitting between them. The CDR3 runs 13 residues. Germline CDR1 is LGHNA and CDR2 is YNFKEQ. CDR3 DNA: TGTGCCAGCAGCCAACAGCGGTCAGGACCGCAGTTCTTC. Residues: CASSQQRSGPQFF.

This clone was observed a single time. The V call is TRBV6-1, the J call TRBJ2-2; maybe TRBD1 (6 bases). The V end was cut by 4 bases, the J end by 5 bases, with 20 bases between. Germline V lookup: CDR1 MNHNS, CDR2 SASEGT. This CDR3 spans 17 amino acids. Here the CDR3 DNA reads TGTGCCAGCAGTGCTCAGTCGAAAGTCCAGGGGACCGGGGAGCTGTTTTTT. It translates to CASSAQSKVQGTGELFF.

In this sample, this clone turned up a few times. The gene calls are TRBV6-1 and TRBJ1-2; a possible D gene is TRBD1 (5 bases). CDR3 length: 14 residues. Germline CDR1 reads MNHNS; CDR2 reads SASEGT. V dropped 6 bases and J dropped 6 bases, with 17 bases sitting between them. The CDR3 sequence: CASRQTRDSHGYTF. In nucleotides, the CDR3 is TGTGCCAGCAGACAGACCAGGGACTCACATGGCTACACCTTC.

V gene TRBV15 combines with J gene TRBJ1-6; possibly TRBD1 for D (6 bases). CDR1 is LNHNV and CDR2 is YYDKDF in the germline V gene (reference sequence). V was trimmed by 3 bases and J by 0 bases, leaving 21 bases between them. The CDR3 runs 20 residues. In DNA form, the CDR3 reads TGTGCCACCAGCAGGTCCCAGGGGCCACCTTCGAGCTCCTATAATTCACCCCTCCACTTT. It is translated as CATSRSQGPPSSSYNSPLHF.

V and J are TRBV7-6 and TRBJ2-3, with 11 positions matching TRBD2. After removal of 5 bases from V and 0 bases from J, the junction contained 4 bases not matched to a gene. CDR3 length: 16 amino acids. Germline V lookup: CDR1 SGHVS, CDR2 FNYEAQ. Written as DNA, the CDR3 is TGTGCCAGCAGCCTCCGACTAGCGGGGAGCACAGATACGCAGTATTTT. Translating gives CASSLRLAGSTDTQYF. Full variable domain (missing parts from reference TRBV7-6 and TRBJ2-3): GAGVSQSPRYKVTKRGQDVALRCDPISGHVSLYWYRQALGQGPEFLTYFNYEAQQDKSGLPNDRFSAERPEGSISTLTIQRTEQRDSAMYRCASSLRLAGSTDTQYFGPGTRLTVL.

CDR3 DNA: TGTGCCAGCAGTTTATCGGCGGGAGGTTCCTACGAGCAGTACTTC. It translates to CASSLSAGGSYEQYF. The V call is TRBV28, the J call TRBJ2-7; TRBD2 agrees at 8 bases. CDR3 length equals 15 residues. Germline assignment: CDR1 MDHEN and CDR2 SYDVKM. J was trimmed by 1 base and V by 1 base; bases with no gene match: 3.

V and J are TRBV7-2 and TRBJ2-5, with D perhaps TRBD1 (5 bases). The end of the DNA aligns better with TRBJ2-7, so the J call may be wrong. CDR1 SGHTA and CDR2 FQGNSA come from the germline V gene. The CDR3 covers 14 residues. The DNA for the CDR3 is TGTGCCAGCAGCTTAGACCCAGGGTACTACGAGCAGTACTTC. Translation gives CASSLDPGYYEQYF.

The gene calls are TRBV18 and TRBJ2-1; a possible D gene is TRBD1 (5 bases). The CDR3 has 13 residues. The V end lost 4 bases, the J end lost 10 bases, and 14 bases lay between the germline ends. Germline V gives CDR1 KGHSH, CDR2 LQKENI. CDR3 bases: TGTGCCAGCTCACTCGGTAGTGACAGAGAGCAGTTCTTC. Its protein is CASSLGSDREQFF.

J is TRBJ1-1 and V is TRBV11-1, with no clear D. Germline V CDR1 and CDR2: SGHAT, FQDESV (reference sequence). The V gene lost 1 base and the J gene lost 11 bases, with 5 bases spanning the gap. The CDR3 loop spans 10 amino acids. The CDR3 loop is CASSLVEAFF. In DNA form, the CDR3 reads TGTGCCAGCAGCTTAGTGGAGGCTTTCTTT.

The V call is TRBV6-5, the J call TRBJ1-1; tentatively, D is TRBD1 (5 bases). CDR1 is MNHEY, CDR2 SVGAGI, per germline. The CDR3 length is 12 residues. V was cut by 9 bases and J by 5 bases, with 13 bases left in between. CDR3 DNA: TGTGCCAGTTTCAGGGTTCGTACTGAAGCTTTCTTT. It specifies CASFRVRTEAFF.

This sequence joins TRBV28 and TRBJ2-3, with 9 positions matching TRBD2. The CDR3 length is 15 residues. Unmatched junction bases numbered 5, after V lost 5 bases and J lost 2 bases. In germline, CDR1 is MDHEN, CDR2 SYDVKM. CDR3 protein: CASSIGTSHTDTQYF. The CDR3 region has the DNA TGTGCCAGCAGTATCGGGACTAGCCACACAGATACGCAGTATTTT.

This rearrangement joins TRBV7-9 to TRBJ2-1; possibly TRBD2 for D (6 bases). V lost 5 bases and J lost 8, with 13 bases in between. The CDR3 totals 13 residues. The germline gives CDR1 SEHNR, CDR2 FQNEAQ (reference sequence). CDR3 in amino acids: CASSQGTSDEQFF. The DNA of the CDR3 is TGTGCCAGCAGCCAAGGGACTTCGGATGAGCAGTTCTTC.